Each of the 13 T cell receptor beta chains below was sequenced from the same sample in a study of blood T cells in healthy people across ages. Primers used in a second PCR of roughly 7 to 12 cycles were a sample-barcoded 5' primer and a J-beta primer mix. TCRdb called the 5' RACE reads again in MiXCR, with one record for every CDR3 protein. The sample records 780,000 or so distinct CDR3 sequences, about 53% being singletons. Specimen: blood. The receptors shown here come from an elderly man in good health.

The chain links TRBV28 to TRBJ2-5; the match to TRBD1 covers 9 bases. The DNA end is a closer match to TRBJ2-7, so the J assignment may be wrong. The germline CDR1 and CDR2 sequences are MDHEN and SYDVKM. The CDR3 contains 16 residues. CDR3 nucleotide sequence: TGTGCCAGCAGTTTAGGGGGGTGGGGACAGGGCTACGAGCAGTACTTC. This sequence encodes CASSLGGWGQGYEQYF.

This clonotype was seen ten or more times. V gene TRBV29-1 combines with J gene TRBJ2-5; 10 bases agree with TRBD1. Germline loops: CDR1 SQVTM, CDR2 ANQGSEA. The CDR3 covers 14 residues. Losses at the gene ends were 5 bases for V and 1 base for J; bases not matched to a gene: 4. The CDR3 sequence is CSVRRDRGQETQYF. The CDR3 DNA sequence: TGCAGCGTTAGACGGGACAGGGGCCAAGAGACCCAGTACTTC.

The chain carries TRBV7-9 and TRBJ1-2, with D tentatively TRBD1 (5 bases). CDR1 is SEHNR, CDR2 FQNEAQ, per germline (reference sequence). The CDR3 has 12 residues. With 8 bases removed from V and 4 bases from J, the gap between germline ends came to 11 bases. The CDR3 region is CASAQVGYGYTF. Here the CDR3 DNA reads TGTGCCAGCGCACAGGTCGGCTATGGCTACACCTTC.

Here the CDR3 DNA reads TGTGCCAGCAGAAGACAGGGAGGTGAGCAGTTCTTC. Protein sequence: CASRRQGGEQFF. The chain employs TRBV9 and TRBJ2-1, with a possible D match to TRBD1 (7 bases). CDR1 is SGDLS and CDR2 is YYNGEE in the germline V gene. V shed 5 bases and J shed 9 bases, with 12 bases lying between them. This CDR3 has 12 amino acids.

This clonotype has only a few counts. The gene calls are TRBV20-1 and TRBJ2-1, with a weak D call TRBD1 (7 bases). Trimming removed 6 bases from V and 10 bases from J, with 16 bases in between. Germline V gene data show CDR1 as DFQATT and CDR2 as SNEGSKA (reference sequence). This CDR3 comprises 12 residues. The CDR3 DNA sequence: TGCAGTGCCAGGGACAGAGGGAGGGAGCAGTTCTTC. As protein: CSARDRGREQFF.

The chain couples TRBV2 to TRBJ2-7; 9 nucleotides match TRBD2. This CDR3 is 15 amino acids long. Unmatched junction bases numbered 10, after V lost 6 bases and J lost 4 bases. Germline lookup yields CDR1 SNHLY and CDR2 FYNNEI. The CDR3 DNA follows: TGTGCCAGCAGAGTTAACGCACTAGCGGGTTACGAGCAGTACTTC. This sequence encodes CASRVNALAGYEQYF. The whole variable domain, remainder taken from reference TRBV2 and TRBJ2-7, is EPEVTQTPSHQVTQMGQEVILRCVPISNHLYFYWYRQILGQKVEFLVSFYNNEISEKSEIFDDQFSVERPDGSNFTLKIRSTKLEDSAMYFCASRVNALAGYEQYFGPGTRLTVT.

The CDR3 DNA reads as TGTGCCAGCATTTCGGGTCAGGGGATTACCGGGGAGCTGTTTTTT. Protein product: CASISGQGITGELFF. The rearrangement joins TRBV28 to TRBJ2-2; D is perhaps TRBD1 (6 bases). The ends were cut back, 7 bases at V and 5 bases at J, with 17 bases in the middle. Per germline, CDR1 MDHEN and CDR2 SYDVKM. The CDR3 consists of 15 residues.

This chain connects TRBV10-3 to TRBJ1-1; D not resolved. Per germline, CDR1 ENHRY and CDR2 SYGVKD. There are 13 residues in the CDR3. V was clipped by 11 bases and J by 4 bases, with 17 bases between them. The CDR3 region has the DNA TGTGCCGCCTCCACGGAGGACTCCACTGAAGCTTTCTTT. It translates to CAASTEDSTEAFF.

The CDR3 loop is CSGGYGEKLFF. CDR3 nucleotides: TGCAGCGGGGGATATGGGGAAAAACTGTTTTTT. The rearrangement uses TRBV29-1 and TRBJ1-4; D gene ambiguous. Trimming shortened V by 7 bases and J by 8 bases, and 11 bases separated the two germline ends. The CDR3 runs to 11 residues. The germline CDR1 and CDR2 sequences are SQVTM and ANQGSEA.

V is TRBV3-1 and J is TRBJ2-4, with 8 nucleotides matching TRBD1. The CDR3 runs to 18 residues. Per the germline V gene, CDR1 is LGHDT and CDR2 is YNNKEL (reference sequence). V lost 4 bases, J lost 1 base, and 12 bases stayed unmatched. As DNA, the CDR3 is TGTGCCAGCAGCCTCATCCTTGGACAGGGCGGTGCCAAAAACATTCAGTACTTC. Translation: CASSLILGQGGAKNIQYF. Full variable domain (outside the CDR3, taken from reference TRBV3-1 and TRBJ2-4): DTAVSQTPKYLVTQMGNDKSIKCEQNLGHDTMYWYKQDSKKFLKIMFSYNNKELIINETVPNRFSPKSPDKAHLNLHINSLELGDSAVYFCASSLILGQGGAKNIQYFGAGTRLSVL.

The V call is TRBV20-1, the J call TRBJ2-1, with 12 bases identical to TRBD2. Trimming removed 5 bases from V and 8 bases from J; junction bases left unmatched: 10. This CDR3 spans 15 amino acids. In germline, CDR1 is DFQATT, CDR2 SNEGSKA (reference sequence). CDR3 nucleotide sequence: TGCAGTGCTCCCCTCCGGACTAGCGGGAACTATGAGCAGTTCTTC. It yields the protein CSAPLRTSGNYEQFF.

This clonotype was counted only a few times. The rearrangement joins TRBV4-2 to TRBJ2-7; possible D gene TRBD2, 5 bases. Trimming removed 1 base at V and 7 bases at J, with 8 bases between. CDR3 length: 12 amino acids. Germline V gene data show CDR1 as LGHNA and CDR2 as YNFKEQ. Here the CDR3 DNA reads TGTGCCAGCAGCCAAGGGACTGGAGAGCAGTACTTC. The encoded protein is CASSQGTGEQYF.

V gene TRBV29-1 combines with J gene TRBJ2-2, with no clear D. V lost 8 bases, J lost 2 bases, and 6 bases lay in between. The germline V gene encodes CDR1 SQVTM and CDR2 ANQGSEA. CDR3 size: 11 residues. The CDR3, as DNA: TGCAGCAGGGTTAACACCGGGGAGCTGTTTTTT. It codes for CSRVNTGELFF.